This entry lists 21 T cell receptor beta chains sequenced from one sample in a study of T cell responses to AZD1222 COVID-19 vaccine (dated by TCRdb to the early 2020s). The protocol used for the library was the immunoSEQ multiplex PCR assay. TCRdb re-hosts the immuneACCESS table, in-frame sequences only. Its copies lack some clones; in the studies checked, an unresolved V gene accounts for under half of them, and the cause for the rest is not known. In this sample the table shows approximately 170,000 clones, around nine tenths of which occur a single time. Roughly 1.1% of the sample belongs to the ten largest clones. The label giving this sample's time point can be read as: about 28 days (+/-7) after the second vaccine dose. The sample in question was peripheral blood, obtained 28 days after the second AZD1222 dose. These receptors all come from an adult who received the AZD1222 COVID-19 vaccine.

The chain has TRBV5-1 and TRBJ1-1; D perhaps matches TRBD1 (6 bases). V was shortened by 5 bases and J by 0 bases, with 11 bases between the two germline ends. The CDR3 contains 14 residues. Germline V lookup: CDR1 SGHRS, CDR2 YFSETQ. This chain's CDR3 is CASSSGHLNTEAFF. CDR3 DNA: TGCGCCAGCAGTTCGGGACATCTGAACACTGAAGCTTTCTTT.

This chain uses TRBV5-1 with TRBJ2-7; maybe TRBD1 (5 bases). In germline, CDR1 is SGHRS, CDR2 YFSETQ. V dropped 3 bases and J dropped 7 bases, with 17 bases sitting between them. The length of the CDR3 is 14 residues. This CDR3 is CASSSSTETGEQYF. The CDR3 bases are TGCGCCAGCAGCTCGTCGACAGAAACAGGAGAGCAGTACTTC.

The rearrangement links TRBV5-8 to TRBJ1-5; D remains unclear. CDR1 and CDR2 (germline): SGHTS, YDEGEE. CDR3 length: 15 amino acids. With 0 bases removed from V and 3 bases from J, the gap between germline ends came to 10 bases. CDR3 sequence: CASSLVVGYNQPQHF. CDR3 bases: TGTGCCAGCAGCTTGGTGGTAGGGTACAATCAGCCCCAGCATTTT.

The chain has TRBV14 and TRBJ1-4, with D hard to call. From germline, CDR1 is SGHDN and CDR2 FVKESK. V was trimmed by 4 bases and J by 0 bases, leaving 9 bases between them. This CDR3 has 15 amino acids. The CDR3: CASSPGVATNEKLFF. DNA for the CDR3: TGTGCCAGCAGCCCCGGAGTTGCAACTAATGAAAAACTGTTTTTT.

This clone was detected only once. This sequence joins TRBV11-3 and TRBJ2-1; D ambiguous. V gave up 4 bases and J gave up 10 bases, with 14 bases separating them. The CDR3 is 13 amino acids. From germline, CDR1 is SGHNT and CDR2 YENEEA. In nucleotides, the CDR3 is TGTGCCAGCAGCTCGCTGGAAGCTGGAGAGCAGTTCTTC. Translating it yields CASSSLEAGEQFF.

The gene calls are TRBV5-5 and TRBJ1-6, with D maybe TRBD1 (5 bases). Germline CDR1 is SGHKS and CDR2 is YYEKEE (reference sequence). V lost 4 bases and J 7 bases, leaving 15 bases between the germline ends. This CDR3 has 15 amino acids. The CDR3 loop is CASSLRDRRNSPLHF. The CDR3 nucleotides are TGTGCCAGCAGCCTACGGGACCGACGAAATTCACCCCTCCACTTT.

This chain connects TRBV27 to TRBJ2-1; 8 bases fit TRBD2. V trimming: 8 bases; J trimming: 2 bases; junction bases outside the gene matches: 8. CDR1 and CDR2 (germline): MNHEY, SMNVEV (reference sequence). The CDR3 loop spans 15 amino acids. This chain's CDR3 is CASGYGGVAYNEQFF. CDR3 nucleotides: TGTGCCAGCGGGTACGGGGGGGTGGCCTACAATGAGCAGTTCTTC.

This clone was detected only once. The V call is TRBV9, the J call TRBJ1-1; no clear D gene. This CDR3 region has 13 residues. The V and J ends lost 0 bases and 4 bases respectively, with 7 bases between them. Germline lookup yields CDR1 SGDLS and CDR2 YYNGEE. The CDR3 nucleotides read TGTGCCAGCAGCGTAGGGGCGTCCACTGAAGCTTTCTTT. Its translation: CASSVGASTEAFF.

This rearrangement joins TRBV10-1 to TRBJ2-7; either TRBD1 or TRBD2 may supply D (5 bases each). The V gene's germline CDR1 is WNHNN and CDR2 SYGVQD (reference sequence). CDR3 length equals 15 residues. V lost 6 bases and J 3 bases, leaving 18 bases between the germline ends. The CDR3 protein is CASSGTGTGLYEQYF. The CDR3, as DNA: TGCGCCAGCAGCGGAACCGGGACGGGGCTCTACGAGCAGTACTTC.

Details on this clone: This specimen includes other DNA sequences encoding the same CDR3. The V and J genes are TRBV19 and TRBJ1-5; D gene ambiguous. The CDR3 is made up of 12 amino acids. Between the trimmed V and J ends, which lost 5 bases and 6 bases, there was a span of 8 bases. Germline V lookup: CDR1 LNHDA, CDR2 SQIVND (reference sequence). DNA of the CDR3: TGTGCCAGTAGTCCATTGGGTCAGCCCCAGCATTTT. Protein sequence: CASSPLGQPQHF.

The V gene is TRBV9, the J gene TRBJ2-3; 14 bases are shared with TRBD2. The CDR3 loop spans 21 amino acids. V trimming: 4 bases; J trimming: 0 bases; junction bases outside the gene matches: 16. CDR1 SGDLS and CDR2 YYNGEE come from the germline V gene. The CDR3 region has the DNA TGTGCCAGCAGCCCCCGACTAGCGGGGGGGCTTGGGGGATCTAGCACAGATACGCAGTATTTT. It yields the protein CASSPRLAGGLGGSSTDTQYF. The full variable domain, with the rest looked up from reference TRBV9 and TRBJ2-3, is DSGVTQTPKHLITATGQRVTLRCSPRSGDLSVYWYQQSLDQGLQFLIQYYNGEERAKGNILERFSAQQFPDLHSELNLSSLELGDSALYFCASSPRLAGGLGGSSTDTQYFGPGTRLTVL.

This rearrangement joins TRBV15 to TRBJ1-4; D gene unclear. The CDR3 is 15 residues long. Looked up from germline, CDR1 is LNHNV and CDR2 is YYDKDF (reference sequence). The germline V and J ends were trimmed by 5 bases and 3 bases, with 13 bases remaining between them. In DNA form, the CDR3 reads TGTGCCACCAGCGATCGAGCGAGGTCTAATGAAAAACTGTTTTTT. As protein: CATSDRARSNEKLFF. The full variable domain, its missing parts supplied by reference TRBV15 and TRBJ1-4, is DAMVIQNPRYQVTQFGKPVTLSCSQTLNHNVMYWYQQKSSQAPKLLFHYYDKDFNNEADTPDNFQSRRPNTSFCFLDIRSPGLGDTAMYLCATSDRARSNEKLFFGSGTQLSVL.

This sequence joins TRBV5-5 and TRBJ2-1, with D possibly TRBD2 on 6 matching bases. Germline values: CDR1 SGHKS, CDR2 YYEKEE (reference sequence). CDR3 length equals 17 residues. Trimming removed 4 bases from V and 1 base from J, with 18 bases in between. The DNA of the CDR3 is TGTGCCAGCAGCGGGGTGGGTAGCGGCAGTTCCTACAATGAGCAGTTCTTC. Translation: CASSGVGSGSSYNEQFF.

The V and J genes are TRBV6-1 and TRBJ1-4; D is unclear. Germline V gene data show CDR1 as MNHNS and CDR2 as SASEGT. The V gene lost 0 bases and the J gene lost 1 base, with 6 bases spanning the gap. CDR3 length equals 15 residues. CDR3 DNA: TGTGCCAGCAGTGAAGCTACGGGAACTAATGAAAAACTGTTTTTT. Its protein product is CASSEATGTNEKLFF.

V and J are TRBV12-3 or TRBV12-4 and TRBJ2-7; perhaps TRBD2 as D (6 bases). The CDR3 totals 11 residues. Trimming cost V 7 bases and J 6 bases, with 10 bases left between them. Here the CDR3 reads CASIAGGEQYF. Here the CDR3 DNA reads TGTGCCAGCATCGCCGGGGGCGAGCAGTACTTC.

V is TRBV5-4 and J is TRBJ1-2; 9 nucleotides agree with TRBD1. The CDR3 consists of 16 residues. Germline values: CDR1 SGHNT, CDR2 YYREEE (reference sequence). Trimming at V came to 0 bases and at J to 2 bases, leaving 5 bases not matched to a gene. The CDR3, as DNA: TGTGCCAGCAGCTTGGGGCCGGGACAGGGAAACTATGGCTACACCTTC. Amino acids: CASSLGPGQGNYGYTF.

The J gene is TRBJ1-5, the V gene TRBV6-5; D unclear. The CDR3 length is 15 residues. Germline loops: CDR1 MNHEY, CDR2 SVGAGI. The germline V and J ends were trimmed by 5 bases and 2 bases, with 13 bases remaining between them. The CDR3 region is CASSTEYSGNQPQHF. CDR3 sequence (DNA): TGTGCCAGCAGTACGGAATATTCGGGCAATCAGCCCCAGCATTTT.

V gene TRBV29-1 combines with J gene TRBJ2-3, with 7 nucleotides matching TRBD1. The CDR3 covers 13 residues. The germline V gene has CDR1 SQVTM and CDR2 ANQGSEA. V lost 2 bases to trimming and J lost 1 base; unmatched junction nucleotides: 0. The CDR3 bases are TGCAGCGTTGAAACAGGGGGCACAGATACGCAGTATTTT. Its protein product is CSVETGGTDTQYF.

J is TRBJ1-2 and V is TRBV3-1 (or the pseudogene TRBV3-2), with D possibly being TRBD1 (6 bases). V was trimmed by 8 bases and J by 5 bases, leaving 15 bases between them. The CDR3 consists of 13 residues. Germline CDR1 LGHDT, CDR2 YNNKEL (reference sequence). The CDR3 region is CASYTEGGYGYTF. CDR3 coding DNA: TGTGCCAGCTATACGGAGGGGGGGTATGGCTACACCTTC.

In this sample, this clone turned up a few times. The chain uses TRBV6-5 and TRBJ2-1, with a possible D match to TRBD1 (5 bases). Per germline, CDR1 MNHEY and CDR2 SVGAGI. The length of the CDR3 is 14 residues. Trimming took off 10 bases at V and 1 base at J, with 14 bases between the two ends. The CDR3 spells CATTRVGSYNEQFF. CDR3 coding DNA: TGTGCCACTACCAGGGTTGGGTCCTACAATGAGCAGTTCTTC.

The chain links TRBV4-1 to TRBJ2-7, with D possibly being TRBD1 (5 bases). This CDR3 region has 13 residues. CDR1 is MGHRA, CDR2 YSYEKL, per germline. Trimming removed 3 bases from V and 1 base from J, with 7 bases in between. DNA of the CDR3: TGCGCCAGCAGCCAGCGGACATCCTACGAGCAGTACTTC. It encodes CASSQRTSYEQYF.